The TCR beta chain under discussion was sequenced for a study of control samples from healthy donors and cancer patients. V was shortened by 4 bases and J by 9 bases, with 19 bases between the two germline ends. The germline V gene has CDR1 LNHDA and CDR2 SQIVND (reference sequence). The CDR3 totals 15 residues. Sequenced by immunoSEQ multiplex PCR; TCRdb stores in-frame clones only, minus some. The table has approximately 90,000 clones, about 92% seen once. V gene TRBV19 combines with J gene TRBJ1-5; the D gene is possibly TRBD1 (6 bases). Material: blood. The clonotype originates from a woman aged 25 to 39 in good health. CDR3 sequence (DNA): TGTGCCAGTAGTAGAACAGGGACCCGTTTTTGGCCCCAGCATTTT. This encodes CASSRTGTRFWPQHF.